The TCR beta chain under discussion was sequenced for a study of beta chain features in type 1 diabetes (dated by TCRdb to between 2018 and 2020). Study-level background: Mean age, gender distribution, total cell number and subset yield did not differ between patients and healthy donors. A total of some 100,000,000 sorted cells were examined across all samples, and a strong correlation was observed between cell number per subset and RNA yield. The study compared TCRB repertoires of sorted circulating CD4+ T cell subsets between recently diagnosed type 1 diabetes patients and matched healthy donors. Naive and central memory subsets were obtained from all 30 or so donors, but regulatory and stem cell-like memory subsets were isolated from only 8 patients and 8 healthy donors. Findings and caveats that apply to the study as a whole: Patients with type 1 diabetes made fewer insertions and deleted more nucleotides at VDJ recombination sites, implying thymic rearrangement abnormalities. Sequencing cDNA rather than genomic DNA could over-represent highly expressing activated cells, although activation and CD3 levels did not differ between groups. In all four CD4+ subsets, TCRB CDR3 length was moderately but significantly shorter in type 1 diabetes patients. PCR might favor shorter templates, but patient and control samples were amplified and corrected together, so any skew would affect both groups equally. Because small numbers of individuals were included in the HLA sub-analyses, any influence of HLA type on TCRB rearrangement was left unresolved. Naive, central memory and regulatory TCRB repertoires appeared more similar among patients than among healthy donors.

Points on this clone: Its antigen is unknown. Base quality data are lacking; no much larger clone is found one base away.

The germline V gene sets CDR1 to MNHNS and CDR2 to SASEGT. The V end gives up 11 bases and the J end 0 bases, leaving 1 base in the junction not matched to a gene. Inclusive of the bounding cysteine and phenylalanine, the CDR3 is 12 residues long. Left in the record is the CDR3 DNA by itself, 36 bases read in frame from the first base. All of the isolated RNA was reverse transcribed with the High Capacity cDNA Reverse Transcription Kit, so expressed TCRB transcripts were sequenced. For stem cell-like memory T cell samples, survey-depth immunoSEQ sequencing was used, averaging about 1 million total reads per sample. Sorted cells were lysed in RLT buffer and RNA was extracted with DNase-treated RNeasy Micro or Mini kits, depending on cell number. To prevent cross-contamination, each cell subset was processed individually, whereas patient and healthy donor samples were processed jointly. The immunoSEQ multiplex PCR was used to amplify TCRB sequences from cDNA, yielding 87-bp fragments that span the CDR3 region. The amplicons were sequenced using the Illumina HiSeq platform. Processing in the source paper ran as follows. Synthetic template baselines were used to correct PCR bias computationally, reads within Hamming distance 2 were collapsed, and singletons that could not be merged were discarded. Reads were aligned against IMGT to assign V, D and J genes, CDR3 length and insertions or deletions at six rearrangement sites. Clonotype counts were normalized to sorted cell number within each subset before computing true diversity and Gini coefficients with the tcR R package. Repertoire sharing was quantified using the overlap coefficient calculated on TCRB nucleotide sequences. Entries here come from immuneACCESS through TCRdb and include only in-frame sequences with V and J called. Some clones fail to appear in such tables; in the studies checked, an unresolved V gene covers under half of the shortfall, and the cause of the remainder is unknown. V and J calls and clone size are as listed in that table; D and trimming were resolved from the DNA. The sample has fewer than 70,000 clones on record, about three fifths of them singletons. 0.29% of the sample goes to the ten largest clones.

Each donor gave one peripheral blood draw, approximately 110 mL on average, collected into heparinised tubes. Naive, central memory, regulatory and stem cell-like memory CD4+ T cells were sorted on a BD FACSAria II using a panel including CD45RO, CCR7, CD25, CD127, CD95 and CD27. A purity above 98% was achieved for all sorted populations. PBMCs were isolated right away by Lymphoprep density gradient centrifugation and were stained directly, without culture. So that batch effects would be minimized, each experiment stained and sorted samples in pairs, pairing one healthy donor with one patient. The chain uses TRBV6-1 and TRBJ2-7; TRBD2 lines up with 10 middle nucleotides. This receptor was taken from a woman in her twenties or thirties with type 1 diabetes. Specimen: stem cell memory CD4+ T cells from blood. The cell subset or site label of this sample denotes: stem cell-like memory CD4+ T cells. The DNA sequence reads TGTGCCGGACTAGCGGACTCCTACGAGCAGTACTTC. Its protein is CAGLADSYEQYF.